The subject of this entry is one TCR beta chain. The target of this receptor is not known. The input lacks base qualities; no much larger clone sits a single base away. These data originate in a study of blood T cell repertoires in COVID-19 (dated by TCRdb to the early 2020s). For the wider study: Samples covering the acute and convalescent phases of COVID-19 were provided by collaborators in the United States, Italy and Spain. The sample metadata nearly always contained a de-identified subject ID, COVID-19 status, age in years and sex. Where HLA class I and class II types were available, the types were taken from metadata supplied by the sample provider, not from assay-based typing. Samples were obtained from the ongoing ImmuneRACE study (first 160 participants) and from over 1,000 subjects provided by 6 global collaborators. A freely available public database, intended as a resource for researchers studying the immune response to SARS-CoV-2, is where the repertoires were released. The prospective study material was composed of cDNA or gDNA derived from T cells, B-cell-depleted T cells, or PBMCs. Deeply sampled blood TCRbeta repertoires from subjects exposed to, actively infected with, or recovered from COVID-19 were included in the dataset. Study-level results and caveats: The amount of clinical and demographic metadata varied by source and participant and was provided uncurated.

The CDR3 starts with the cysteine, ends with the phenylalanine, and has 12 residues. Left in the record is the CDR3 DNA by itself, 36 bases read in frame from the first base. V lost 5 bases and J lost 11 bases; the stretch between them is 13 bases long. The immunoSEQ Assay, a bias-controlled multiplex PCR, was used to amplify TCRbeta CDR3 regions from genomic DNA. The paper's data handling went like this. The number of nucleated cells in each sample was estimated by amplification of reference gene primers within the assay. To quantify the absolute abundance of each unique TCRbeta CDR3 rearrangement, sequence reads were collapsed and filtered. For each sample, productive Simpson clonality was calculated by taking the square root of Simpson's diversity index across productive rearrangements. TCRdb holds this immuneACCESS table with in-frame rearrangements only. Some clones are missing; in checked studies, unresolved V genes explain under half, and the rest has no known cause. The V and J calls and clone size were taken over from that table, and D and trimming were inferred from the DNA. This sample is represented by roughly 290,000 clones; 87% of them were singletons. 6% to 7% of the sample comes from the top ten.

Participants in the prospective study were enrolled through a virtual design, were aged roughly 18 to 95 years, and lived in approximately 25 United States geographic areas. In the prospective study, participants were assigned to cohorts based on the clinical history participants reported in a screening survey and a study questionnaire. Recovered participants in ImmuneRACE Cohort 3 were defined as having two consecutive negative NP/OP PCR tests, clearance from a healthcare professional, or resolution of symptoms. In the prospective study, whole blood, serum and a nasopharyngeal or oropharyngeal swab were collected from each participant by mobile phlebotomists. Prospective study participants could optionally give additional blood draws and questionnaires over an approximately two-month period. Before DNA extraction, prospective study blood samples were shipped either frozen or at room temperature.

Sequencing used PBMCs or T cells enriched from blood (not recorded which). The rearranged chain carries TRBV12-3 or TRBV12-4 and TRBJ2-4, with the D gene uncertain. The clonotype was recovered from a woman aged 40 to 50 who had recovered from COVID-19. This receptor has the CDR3 CASSAHYTVQYF. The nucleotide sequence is TGTGCCAGCAGTGCGCACTATACCGTTCAGTACTTC.